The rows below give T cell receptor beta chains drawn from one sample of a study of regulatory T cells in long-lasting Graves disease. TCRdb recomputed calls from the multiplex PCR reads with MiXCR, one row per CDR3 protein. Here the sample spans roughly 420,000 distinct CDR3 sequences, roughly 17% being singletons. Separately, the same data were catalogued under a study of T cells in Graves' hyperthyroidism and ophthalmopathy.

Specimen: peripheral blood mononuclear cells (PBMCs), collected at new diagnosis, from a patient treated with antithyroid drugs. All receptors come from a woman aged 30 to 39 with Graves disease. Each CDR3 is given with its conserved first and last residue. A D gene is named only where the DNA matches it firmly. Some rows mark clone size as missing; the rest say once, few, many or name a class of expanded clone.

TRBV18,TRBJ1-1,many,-,CASSPTTGGNTEAFF,TGTGCCAGCTCACCTACCACGGGGGGCAACACTGAAGCTTTCTTT
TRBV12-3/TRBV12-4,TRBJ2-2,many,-,CASSVLRGTGELFF,TGTGCCAGCAGTGTTCTCAGGGGAACCGGGGAGCTGTTTTTT
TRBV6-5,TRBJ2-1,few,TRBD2,CASSYSSGSSGSSSSYNEQFF,TGTGCCAGCAGTTACTCATCGGGGTCTAGCGGGAGTAGTAGCTCCTACAATGAGCAGTTCTTC
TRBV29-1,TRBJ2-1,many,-,CSVSSGQYEQFF,TGCAGCGTTAGTTCCGGGCAATACGAGCAGTTCTTC
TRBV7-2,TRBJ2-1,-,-,CASSSPLETSYNEQFF,TGTGCCAGCAGCTCGCCCCTCGAGACGTCCTACAATGAGCAGTTCTTC
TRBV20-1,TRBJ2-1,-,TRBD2,CSATGTTPHNEQFF,TGCAGTGCAACCGGGACTACTCCCCACAATGAGCAGTTCTTC
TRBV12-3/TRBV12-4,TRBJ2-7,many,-,CASSGRGLSYEQYF,TGTGCCAGCAGTGGCAGGGGATTGTCCTACGAGCAGTACTTC
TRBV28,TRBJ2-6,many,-,CASSLPYDEGANVLTF,TGTGCCAGCAGTTTACCTTACGATGAGGGGGCCAACGTCCTGACTTTC
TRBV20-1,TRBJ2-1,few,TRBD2,CSARVTSGNRRSYNEQFF,TGCAGTGCTAGAGTGACTAGCGGGAACCGGCGCTCCTACAATGAGCAGTTCTTC
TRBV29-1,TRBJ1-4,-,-,CSVGTGPGEKLFF,TGCAGCGTTGGAACCGGCCCCGGGGAAAAACTGTTTTTT
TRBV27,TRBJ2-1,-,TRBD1,CASRTGGTYNEQFF,TGTGCCAGCAGAACAGGGGGCACCTACAATGAGCAGTTCTTC
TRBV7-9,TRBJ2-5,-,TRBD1,CASSHPRDRGETHYF,TGTGCCAGCAGTCACCCCCGGGACAGGGGGGAGACCCACTACTTC
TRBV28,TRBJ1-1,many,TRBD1,CASSLGHRGTEAFF,TGTGCCAGCAGTTTAGGCCACAGGGGCACTGAAGCTTTCTTT
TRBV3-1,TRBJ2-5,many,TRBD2,CASSRPGLAQETQYF,TGTGCCAGCAGCCGACCGGGACTAGCTCAAGAGACCCAGTACTTC
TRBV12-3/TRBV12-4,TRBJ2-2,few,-,CASSPDIFPELFF,TGTGCCAGCAGTCCGGATATCTTTCCGGAGCTGTTTTTT
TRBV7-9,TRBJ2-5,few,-,CASSFYFDSPFQETQYF,TGTGCCAGCAGCTTTTACTTCGACAGCCCTTTTCAAGAGACCCAGTACTTC
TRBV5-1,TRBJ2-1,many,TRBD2,CASSLLTSGISYNEQFF,TGCGCCAGCAGCTTGTTGACCAGCGGGATCTCCTACAATGAGCAGTTCTTC
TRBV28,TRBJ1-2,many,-,CASTQQGDYGYTF,TGTGCCAGCACCCAACAGGGTGACTATGGCTACACCTTC
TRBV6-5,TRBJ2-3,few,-,CASSYLQGPTDTQYF,TGTGCCAGCAGTTATCTACAGGGTCCCACAGATACGCAGTATTTT
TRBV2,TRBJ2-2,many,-,CASSQQGTNTGELFF,TGTGCCAGCAGTCAACAAGGGACGAACACCGGGGAGCTGTTTTTT
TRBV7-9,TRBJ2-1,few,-,CAGSGPRNEQFF,TGTGCCGGAAGCGGGCCCAGGAATGAGCAGTTCTTC
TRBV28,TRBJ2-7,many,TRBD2,CASHTPGLLDEQYF,TGTGCCAGCCATACTCCGGGACTATTGGACGAGCAGTACTTC
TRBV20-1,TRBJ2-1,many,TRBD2,CSARASGAYNEQFF,TGCAGTGCCCGAGCTAGCGGGGCCTACAATGAGCAGTTCTTC
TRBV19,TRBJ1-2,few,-,CASSVGQAYGYTF,TGTGCCAGTAGTGTGGGACAAGCCTATGGCTACACCTTC
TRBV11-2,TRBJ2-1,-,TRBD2,CASSLGTSGSIKFF,TGTGCCAGCAGCTTGGGGACTAGCGGGAGTATTAAGTTCTTC
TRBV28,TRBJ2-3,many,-,CASSLEDRTDTQYF,TGTGCCAGCAGTTTAGAGGATAGAACAGATACGCAGTATTTT
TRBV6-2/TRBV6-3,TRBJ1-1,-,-,CASSYAGWTEAFF,TGTGCCAGCAGTTATGCAGGGTGGACTGAAGCTTTCTTT
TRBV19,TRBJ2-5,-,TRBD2,CASSPAGTSAETQYF,TGTGCCAGTAGTCCCGCCGGGACTAGCGCTGAGACCCAGTACTTC
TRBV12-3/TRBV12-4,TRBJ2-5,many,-,CASSVRGRETQYF,TGTGCCAGCAGTGTCAGGGGAAGAGAGACCCAGTACTTC
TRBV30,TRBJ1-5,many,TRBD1,CAWSGGQGNQPQHF,TGTGCCTGGAGTGGGGGACAGGGGAATCAGCCCCAGCATTTT
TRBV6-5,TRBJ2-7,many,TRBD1,CASSYDRDSYEQYF,TGTGCCAGCAGTTACGACAGGGACTCCTACGAGCAGTACTTC
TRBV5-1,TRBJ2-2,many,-,CASSFFSGTGELFF,TGCGCCAGCAGCTTCTTTAGCGGTACCGGGGAGCTGTTTTTT
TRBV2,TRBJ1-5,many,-,CASSGGVGQPQHF,TGTGCCAGCAGTGGAGGGGTAGGCCAGCCCCAGCATTTT
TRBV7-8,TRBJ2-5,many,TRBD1,CASSFVGTGETQYF,TGTGCCAGCAGCTTTGTGGGGACAGGGGAGACCCAGTACTTC
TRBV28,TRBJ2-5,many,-,CASNGGGETQYF,TGTGCCAGCAACGGGGGAGGAGAGACCCAGTACTTC
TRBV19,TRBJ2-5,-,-,CASKPEGRETQYF,TGTGCCAGTAAGCCAGAGGGGCGAGAGACCCAGTACTTC
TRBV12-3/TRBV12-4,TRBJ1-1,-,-,CASRYDEAFF,TGTGCCAGCAGATACGATGAAGCTTTCTTT
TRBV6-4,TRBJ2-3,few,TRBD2,CASSVPGLAGASTDTQYF,TGTGCCAGCAGTGTCCCGGGACTAGCGGGAGCGAGCACAGATACGCAGTATTTT
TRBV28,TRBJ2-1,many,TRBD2,CASSTLSSGRYRDEQFF,TGTGCCAGCAGTACCCTGTCGAGCGGGAGATATCGAGATGAGCAGTTCTTC